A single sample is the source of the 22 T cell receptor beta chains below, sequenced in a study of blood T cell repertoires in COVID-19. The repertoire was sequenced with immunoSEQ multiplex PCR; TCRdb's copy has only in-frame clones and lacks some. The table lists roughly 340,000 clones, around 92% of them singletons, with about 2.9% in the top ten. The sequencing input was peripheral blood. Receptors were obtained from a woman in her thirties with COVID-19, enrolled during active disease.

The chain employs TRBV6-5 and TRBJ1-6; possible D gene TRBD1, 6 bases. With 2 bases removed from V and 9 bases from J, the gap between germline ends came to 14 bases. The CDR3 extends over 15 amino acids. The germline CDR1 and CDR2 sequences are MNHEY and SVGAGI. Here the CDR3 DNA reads TGTGCCAGCAGTTACGCCGGGAGGGGGGGTTCACCCCTCCACTTT. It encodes CASSYAGRGGSPLHF.

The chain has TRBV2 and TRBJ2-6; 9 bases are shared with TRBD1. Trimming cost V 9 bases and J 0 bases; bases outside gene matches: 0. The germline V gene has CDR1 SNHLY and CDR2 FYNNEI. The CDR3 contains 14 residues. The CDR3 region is CARQGASGANVLTF. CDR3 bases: TGTGCCAGACAGGGGGCCTCTGGGGCCAACGTCCTGACTTTC.

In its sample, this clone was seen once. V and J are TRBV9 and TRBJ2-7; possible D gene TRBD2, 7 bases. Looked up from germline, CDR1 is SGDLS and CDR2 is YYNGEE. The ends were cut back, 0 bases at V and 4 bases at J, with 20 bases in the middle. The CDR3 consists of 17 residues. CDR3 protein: CASSVGLGGTRGYEQYV. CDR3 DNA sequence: TGTGCCAGCAGCGTAGGTTTGGGGGGGACAAGGGGATACGAGCAGTACGTC.

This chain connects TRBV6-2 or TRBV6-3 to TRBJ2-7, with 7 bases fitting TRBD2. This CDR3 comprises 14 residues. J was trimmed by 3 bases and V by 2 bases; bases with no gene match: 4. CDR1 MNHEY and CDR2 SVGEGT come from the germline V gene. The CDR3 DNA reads TGTGCCAGCAGTTACGCGGCTAGCGGCTACGAGCAGTACGTC. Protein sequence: CASSYAASGYEQYV.

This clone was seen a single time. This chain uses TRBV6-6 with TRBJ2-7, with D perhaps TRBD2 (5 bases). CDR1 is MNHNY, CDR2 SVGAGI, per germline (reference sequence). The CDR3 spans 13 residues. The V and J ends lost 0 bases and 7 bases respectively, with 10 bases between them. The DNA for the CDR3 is TGTGCCAGCAGTTACTCGAGGTCGGGGGAGCAGTACGTC. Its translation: CASSYSRSGEQYV.

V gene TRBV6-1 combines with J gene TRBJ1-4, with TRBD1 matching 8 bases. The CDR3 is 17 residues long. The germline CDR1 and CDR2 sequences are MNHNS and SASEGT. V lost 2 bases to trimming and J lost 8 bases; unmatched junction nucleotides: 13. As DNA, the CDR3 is TGTGCCAGCAGTGAATTAAAACGGACAGGGATTCGAGAAAAACTGTTTTTT. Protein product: CASSELKRTGIREKLFF.

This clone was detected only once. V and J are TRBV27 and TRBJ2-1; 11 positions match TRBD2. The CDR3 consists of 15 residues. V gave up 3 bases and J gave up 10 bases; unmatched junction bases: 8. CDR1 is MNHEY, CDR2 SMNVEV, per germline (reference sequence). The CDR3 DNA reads TGTGCCAGCAGTTTGTCCTCTAGCGGGGGGCGGGAGCAGTTCTTC. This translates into CASSLSSSGGREQFF.

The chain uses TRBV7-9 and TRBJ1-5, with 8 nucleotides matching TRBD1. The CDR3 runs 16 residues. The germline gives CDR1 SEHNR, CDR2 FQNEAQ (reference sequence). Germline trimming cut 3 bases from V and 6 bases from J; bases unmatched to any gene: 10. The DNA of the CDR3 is TGTGCCAGCAGCTTTACCGCTTCAGGGGGCAGTCAGCCCCAGCATTTT. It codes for CASSFTASGGSQPQHF.

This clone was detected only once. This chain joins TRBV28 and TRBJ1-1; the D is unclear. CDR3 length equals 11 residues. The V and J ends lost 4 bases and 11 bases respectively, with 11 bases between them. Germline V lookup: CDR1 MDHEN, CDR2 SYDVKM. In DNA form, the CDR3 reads TGTGCCAGCAGTTCCCCCGCGGGTGCTTTCTTT. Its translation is CASSSPAGAFF. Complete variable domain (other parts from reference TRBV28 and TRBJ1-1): DVKVTQSSRYLVKRTGEKVFLECVQDMDHENMFWYRQDPGLGLRLIYFSYDVKMKEKGDIPEGYSVSREKKERFSLILESASTNQTSMYLCASSSPAGAFFGQGTRLTVV.

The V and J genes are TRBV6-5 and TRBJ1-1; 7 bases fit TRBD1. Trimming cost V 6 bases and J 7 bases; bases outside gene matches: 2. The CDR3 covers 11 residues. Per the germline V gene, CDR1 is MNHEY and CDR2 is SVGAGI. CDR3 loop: CASRRDSEAFF. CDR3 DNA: TGTGCCAGCAGAAGGGACAGTGAAGCTTTCTTT.

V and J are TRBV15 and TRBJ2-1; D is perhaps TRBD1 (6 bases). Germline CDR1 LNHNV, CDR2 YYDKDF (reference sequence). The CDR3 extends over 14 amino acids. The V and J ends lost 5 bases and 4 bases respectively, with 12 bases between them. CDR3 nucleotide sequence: TGTGCCACCAGCGCTAGGACAGATTACAATGAGCAGTTCTTC. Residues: CATSARTDYNEQFF.

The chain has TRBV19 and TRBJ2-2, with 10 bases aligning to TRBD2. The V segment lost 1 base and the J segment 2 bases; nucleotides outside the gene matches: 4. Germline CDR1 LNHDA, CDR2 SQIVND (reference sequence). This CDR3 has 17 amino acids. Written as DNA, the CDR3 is TGTGCCAGTAGTATAGTTGGACTAGCGGATAACACCGGGGAGCTGTTTTTT. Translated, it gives CASSIVGLADNTGELFF.

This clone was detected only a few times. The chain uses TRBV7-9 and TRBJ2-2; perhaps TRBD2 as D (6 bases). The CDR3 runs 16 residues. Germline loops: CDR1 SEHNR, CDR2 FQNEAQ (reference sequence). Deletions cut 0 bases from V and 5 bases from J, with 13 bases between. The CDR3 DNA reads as TGTGCCAGCAGCTTAGCGAAAGGTGGAGGGACCGGGGAGCTGTTTTTT. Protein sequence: CASSLAKGGGTGELFF.

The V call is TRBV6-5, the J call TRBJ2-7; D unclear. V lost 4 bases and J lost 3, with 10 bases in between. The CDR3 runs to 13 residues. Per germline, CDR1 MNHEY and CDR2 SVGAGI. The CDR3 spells CASSCQDCYEQYF. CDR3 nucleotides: TGTGCCAGCAGTTGTCAGGATTGCTACGAGCAGTACTTC.

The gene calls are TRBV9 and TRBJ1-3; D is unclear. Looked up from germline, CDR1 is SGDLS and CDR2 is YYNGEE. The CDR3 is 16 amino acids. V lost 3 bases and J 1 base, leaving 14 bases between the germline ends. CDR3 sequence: CASSGPQWTSGNTIYF. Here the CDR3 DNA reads TGTGCCAGCAGCGGACCACAGTGGACTTCTGGAAACACCATATATTTT.

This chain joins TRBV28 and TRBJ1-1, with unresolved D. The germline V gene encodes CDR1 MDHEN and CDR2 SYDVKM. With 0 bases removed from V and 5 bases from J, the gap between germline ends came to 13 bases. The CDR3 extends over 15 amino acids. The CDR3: CASSLWGIGGTEAFF. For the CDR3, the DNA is TGTGCCAGCAGTTTATGGGGCATCGGAGGGACTGAAGCTTTCTTT.

The DNA for the CDR3 is TGTGCCAGCGGGGGCGGGTTCTCTGCCGCCTACACCTTC. Its translation: CASGGGFSAAYTF. The chain links TRBV11-2 to TRBJ1-2; weak D call: TRBD1 (6 bases). The V gene's germline CDR1 is SGHAT and CDR2 FQNNGV. The CDR3 spans 13 residues. Trimming shortened V by 8 bases and J by 10 bases, and 20 bases separated the two germline ends. Drawing the rest from reference TRBV11-2 and TRBJ1-2, the complete variable domain is EAGVAQSPRYKIIEKRQSVAFWCNPISGHATLYWYQQILGQGPKLLIQFQNNGVVDDSQLPKDRFSAERLKGVDSTLKIQPAKLEDSAVYLCASGGGFSAAYTFGSGTRLTVV.

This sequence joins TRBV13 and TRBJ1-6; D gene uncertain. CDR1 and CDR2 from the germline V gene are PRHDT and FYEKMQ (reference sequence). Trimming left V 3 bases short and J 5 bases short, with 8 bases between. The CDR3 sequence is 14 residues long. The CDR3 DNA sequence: TGTGCCAGCAGCTTGACATCTGATAATTCACCCCTCCACTTT. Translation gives CASSLTSDNSPLHF.

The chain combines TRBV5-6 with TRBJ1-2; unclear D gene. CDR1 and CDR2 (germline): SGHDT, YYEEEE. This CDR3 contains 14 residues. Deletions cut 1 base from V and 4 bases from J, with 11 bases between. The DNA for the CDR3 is TGTGCCAGCAGCTTGCCAATTATCGGCTATGGCTACACCTTC. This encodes CASSLPIIGYGYTF.

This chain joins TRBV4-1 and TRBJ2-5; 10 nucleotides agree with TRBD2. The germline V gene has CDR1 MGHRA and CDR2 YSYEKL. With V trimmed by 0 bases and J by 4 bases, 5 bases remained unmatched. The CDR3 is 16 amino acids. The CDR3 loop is CASSQESGGAGETQYF. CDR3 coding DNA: TGCGCCAGCAGCCAAGAGAGCGGGGGGGCCGGAGAGACCCAGTACTTC.

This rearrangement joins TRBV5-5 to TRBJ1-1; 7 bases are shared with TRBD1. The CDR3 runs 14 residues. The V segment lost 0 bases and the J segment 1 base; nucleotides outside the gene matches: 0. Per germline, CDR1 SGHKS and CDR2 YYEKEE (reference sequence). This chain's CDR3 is CASSLEGANTEAFF. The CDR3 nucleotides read TGTGCCAGCAGCTTGGAGGGGGCGAACACTGAAGCTTTCTTT.

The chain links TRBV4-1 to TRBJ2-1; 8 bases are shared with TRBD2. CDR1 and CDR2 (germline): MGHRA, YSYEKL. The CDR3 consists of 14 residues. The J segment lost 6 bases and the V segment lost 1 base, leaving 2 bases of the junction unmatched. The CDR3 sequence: CASSQVAGTNEQFF. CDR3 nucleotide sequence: TGCGCCAGCAGCCAAGTAGCGGGAACCAATGAGCAGTTCTTC.